This T cell receptor (beta chain) is drawn from a study of blood T cell repertoires in COVID-19. As for the study in general: COVID-19 samples collected from the United States, Italy and Spain covered acute and convalescent phases. In each case, the material was cDNA or gDNA derived from T cells, B-cell-depleted T cells, or PBMCs.

As processed by the authors: How many nucleated cells were present was estimated from reference gene primer amplification. Assay used: immunoSEQ multiplex PCR; TCRdb lists only in-frame clones, some missing. That table furnishes V, J and clone size, whereas the DNA furnished D and trimming. The sample contains about 100,000 clones, approximately 89% of which appear only once. The clonotype comes from a man older than 75 with acute or convalescent COVID-19. The sample consisted of peripheral blood.

DNA of the CDR3: TGTGCCAGCAGCTTCCAACAGGGGGCATCGGAAGCTTTCTTT. Protein product: CASSFQQGASEAFF. The V gene is TRBV5-8, the J gene TRBJ1-1; 9 bases agree with TRBD1. Germline CDR1 reads SGHTS; CDR2 reads YDEGEE. The CDR3 loop spans 14 amino acids. J gave up 8 bases and V 2 bases, and 7 bases lay outside the gene matches.